This TCR beta chain was sequenced during a study of T cell responses to AZD1222 COVID-19 vaccine. The protocol was immunoSEQ multiplex PCR, while the TCRdb copy is restricted to in-frame clones and leaves out a portion. The table has around 160,000 clones, around 88% seen once. Germline V gives CDR1 LGHDT, CDR2 YNNKEL (reference sequence). V lost 2 bases, J lost 4 bases, and 11 bases lay in between. The CDR3 contains 14 residues. The J gene is TRBJ1-2, the V gene TRBV3-1 (or the pseudogene TRBV3-2), with unresolved D. The clonotype was recovered from an adult in good health. The sample consisted of peripheral blood, taken on day 0 of AZD1222 vaccination. The CDR3 nucleotides are TGTGCCAGCAGCCAATCGGGCAGCGGCTATGGCTACACCTTC. Translation: CASSQSGSGYGYTF.